This T cell receptor beta chain comes out of a study of regulatory and conventional T cells in RAG deficiency. Overall study results and limits: RAG-deficient patients showed markedly lower Shannon entropy and higher Simpson indices than control T-cell subsets.

This CDR3 region has 15 residues. The V segment lost 5 bases and the J segment 4 bases; nucleotides outside the gene matches: 5. In germline, CDR1 is SGHAT, CDR2 FQNNGV. The assay was immunoSEQ multiplex PCR, and TCRdb's table has in-frame clones only and misses some. The data contain about 5,700 clones, approximately 90% of them singletons. Points on this clone: The target antigen is unknown.

The receptor comes from a human donor with RAG deficiency presenting as severe combined immunodeficiency. This chain uses TRBV11-2 with TRBJ2-5; TRBD2 matches at 12 bases. Sequencing input: CD8+ T cells sorted from blood. CDR3 DNA sequence: TGTGCCAGCAGCCGGGAGACTAGCGGGAGAGAGACCCAGTACTTC. Translating it yields CASSRETSGRETQYF.